This is a list of T cell receptor beta chains from one sample in a study of Ad26.COV2.S vaccination and SARS-CoV-2 variants. The data were produced by immunoSEQ multiplex PCR, yet TCRdb's version contains in-frame clones alone and is incomplete. The sample has roughly 400,000 clones, around 93% seen once. This specimen consisted of peripheral blood, obtained in a trial of Ad26.COV2.S vaccine versus placebo. The source is a person between 18 and 60 years old who received the Ad26.COV2.S COVID-19 vaccine or a placebo. CDR3s include the opening cysteine and the closing phenylalanine or tryptophan. Each record gives: V gene, D gene, J gene, clone size, CDR3 DNA, CDR3 protein. D genes are given only for firm matches. A row's size may be missing; if present it is once, few, many or a size class.

TRBV27	NA	TRBJ1-1	NA	TGTGCCAGCAGTCCCCTTTGGGGTTACACTGAAGCTTTCTTT	CASSPLWGYTEAFF
TRBV16	TRBD1	TRBJ1-2	few	TGTGCCAGCAGCCAAGGGACAGCTTATGGCTACACCTTC	CASSQGTAYGYTF
TRBV9	NA	TRBJ1-6	NA	TGTGCCAGCAGCATCGCCGGACACCTCGTATCACCCCTCCACTTT	CASSIAGHLVSPLHF
TRBV7-9	NA	TRBJ1-5	NA	TGTGCCAGCAGCTCTGGCACGATCAATCAGCCCCAGCATTTT	CASSSGTINQPQHF
TRBV6-6	TRBD1	TRBJ2-1	NA	TGTGCCAGCAGTCGAGACAGGGGGCTCGCCTACAATGAGCAGTTCTTC	CASSRDRGLAYNEQFF
TRBV21-1	NA	TRBJ1-2	once	TGTGCCAGCAGCAAAGGCGGTAACTATGGCTACACCTTC	CASSKGGNYGYTF
TRBV5-6	NA	TRBJ1-2	NA	TGTGCCAGCAGCGAACCTAAGCTCCTCTTGACCTTC	CASSEPKLLLTF
TRBV11-2	NA	TRBJ2-7	NA	TGTGCCAGCAGCTTAGGGCCCTTTTCCTACGAGCAGTACTTC	CASSLGPFSYEQYF
TRBV2	NA	TRBJ1-6	NA	TGTGCCAGCAGTGACGAGGGTGGTGGATCACCCCTCCACTTT	CASSDEGGGSPLHF
TRBV12-3/TRBV12-4	NA	TRBJ1-5	NA	TGTGCCACCAGTTTACGACCTGGCAGACCCCAGCATTTT	CATSLRPGRPQHF
TRBV19	NA	TRBJ1-1	once	TGTGCCAGTAGTATAGTCCCCTTGAACACTGAAGCTTTCTTT	CASSIVPLNTEAFF
TRBV24-1	TRBD1	TRBJ1-2	NA	TGTGCCACCAGTGACAGGACAGGGTTCGGCTACACCTTC	CATSDRTGFGYTF
TRBV28	NA	TRBJ1-6	NA	TGTGCCAGCTTGCCCGACCGATATAATTCACCCCTCCACTTT	CASLPDRYNSPLHF
TRBV10-3	TRBD1	TRBJ1-2	NA	TGTGCCATCAGTGAGGTCAGACAGGGTAACTATGGCTACACCTTC	CAISEVRQGNYGYTF
TRBV5-1	NA	TRBJ2-2	NA	TGCGCCAGCAGATACGGGAACACCGGGGAGCTGTTTTTT	CASRYGNTGELFF
TRBV19	NA	TRBJ1-3	NA	TGTGCCAGTAAGAGAAACACCATATATTTT	CASKRNTIYF
TRBV4-3	NA	TRBJ1-2	NA	TGCGCCAGCAGCCAAGATTACGTGAATCATGGCTACACCTTC	CASSQDYVNHGYTF
TRBV7-2	NA	TRBJ2-3	NA	TGTGCCAGCAGCTTAGCCGGGGTAGCAGATACGCAGTATTTT	CASSLAGVADTQYF
TRBV7-2	NA	TRBJ2-7	NA	TGTGCCAGCAGCTTAATTCGGTCGGGCAGGGACCACGAGCAGTACTTC	CASSLIRSGRDHEQYF
TRBV25-1	NA	TRBJ1-2	NA	TGTGCCAGCAGCCTACCAGACAGCTATGGCTACACCTTC	CASSLPDSYGYTF